The rows below give T cell receptor beta chains drawn from one sample of a study of a mutant IDH1 vaccine in newly diagnosed glioma. TCRdb keeps only in-frame clones here, not all; method: immunoSEQ multiplex PCR. The table records approximately 66,000 clones, over 70% of them present only once. Their antigen targets remain unknown. The specimen comprised PBMCs, sampled from a glioma patient whose treatment included an IDH1 peptide vaccine. These receptors were collected from a man younger than 35 with glioma. Each CDR3 is given with its conserved first and last residue. A D gene is named only where the DNA matches it firmly. A clone size is listed for some rows: how often the clone was seen (once, few, many), or a class if it is expanded.

V gene: TRBV30
CDR3 length: 11
J gene: TRBJ2-7
clone size: once
D gene: TRBD1
CDR3 DNA: TGTGCCTGCCAGACAGGGTACGAGCAGTACTTC
CDR3 protein: CACQTGYEQYF

V gene: TRBV2
CDR3 length: 15
J gene: TRBJ2-2
clone size: NA
D gene: NA
CDR3 DNA: TGTGCCAGCAAGGCGACTAACTCGAACACCGGGGAGCTGTTTTTT
CDR3 protein: CASKATNSNTGELFF

V gene: TRBV29-1
CDR3 length: 13
J gene: TRBJ1-1
clone size: NA
D gene: NA
CDR3 DNA: TGCAGCGTTGCAGGGGTGGGGTCCACTGAAGCTTTCTTT
CDR3 protein: CSVAGVGSTEAFF

V gene: TRBV9
CDR3 length: 15
J gene: TRBJ2-3
clone size: NA
D gene: TRBD2
CDR3 DNA: TGTGCCAGCAGCGTAAGCGGGGGGGCGGGAGATACGCAGTATTTT
CDR3 protein: CASSVSGGAGDTQYF

V gene: TRBV7-9
CDR3 length: 15
J gene: TRBJ1-1
clone size: NA
D gene: NA
CDR3 DNA: TGTGCCAGCAGCCTGGGGCAGGGTAGGAGGATTGAAGCTTTCTTT
CDR3 protein: CASSLGQGRRIEAFF

V gene: TRBV4-1
CDR3 length: 12
J gene: TRBJ1-2
clone size: once
D gene: NA
CDR3 DNA: TGCGCCAGCAGCCAAAATGGGGGTGGCTACACCTTC
CDR3 protein: CASSQNGGGYTF

V gene: TRBV4-1
CDR3 length: 15
J gene: TRBJ2-7
clone size: NA
D gene: TRBD1
CDR3 DNA: TGCGCCAGCAGCCAAGCCGCGGGACAGGCCTACGAGCAGTACTTC
CDR3 protein: CASSQAAGQAYEQYF

V gene: TRBV6-1
CDR3 length: 12
J gene: TRBJ1-1
clone size: NA
D gene: NA
CDR3 DNA: TGTGCCAGCAGAGGTTGGGGCACTGAAGCTTTCTTT
CDR3 protein: CASRGWGTEAFF

V gene: TRBV7-9
CDR3 length: 14
J gene: TRBJ2-7
clone size: NA
D gene: NA
CDR3 DNA: TGTGCCAGCAGCTTAGTCACCGGAGATCACGAGCAGTACTTC
CDR3 protein: CASSLVTGDHEQYF

V gene: TRBV7-8
CDR3 length: 14
J gene: TRBJ1-1
clone size: NA
D gene: NA
CDR3 DNA: TGTGCCAGCAGCTTAGTGTCCCACGGGGCTGAAGCTTTCTTT
CDR3 protein: CASSLVSHGAEAFF

V gene: TRBV7-9
CDR3 length: 15
J gene: TRBJ1-1
clone size: few
D gene: TRBD1
CDR3 DNA: TGTGCCAGCAGCTCATACAGGGGGCCGAACACTGAAGCTTTCTTT
CDR3 protein: CASSSYRGPNTEAFF

V gene: TRBV18
CDR3 length: 16
J gene: TRBJ2-6
clone size: NA
D gene: NA
CDR3 DNA: TGTGCCAGCTCACCGACTAGGGACTCTGGGGCCAACGTCCTGACTTTC
CDR3 protein: CASSPTRDSGANVLTF

V gene: TRBV27
CDR3 length: 16
J gene: TRBJ2-7
clone size: once
D gene: NA
CDR3 DNA: TGTGCCAGCAGTTTCGGTTCGGTAACGGGTGCCTACGAGCAGTACTTC
CDR3 protein: CASSFGSVTGAYEQYF

V gene: TRBV7-9
CDR3 length: 14
J gene: TRBJ1-2
clone size: NA
D gene: TRBD1
CDR3 DNA: TGTGCCAGCAGCCTCGGGACAGTGGGCTATGGCTACACCTTC
CDR3 protein: CASSLGTVGYGYTF

V gene: TRBV6-5
CDR3 length: 16
J gene: TRBJ1-5
clone size: NA
D gene: NA
CDR3 DNA: TGTGCCAGCAGTTGGGTCATTTTTGGGGGCAATCAGCCCCAGCATTTT
CDR3 protein: CASSWVIFGGNQPQHF

V gene: TRBV4-1
CDR3 length: 14
J gene: TRBJ2-7
clone size: NA
D gene: NA
CDR3 DNA: TGCGCCAGCAGCCAAGCCGCGGACGGCTACGAGCAGTACTTC
CDR3 protein: CASSQAADGYEQYF

V gene: TRBV4-1
CDR3 length: 17
J gene: TRBJ1-4
clone size: NA
D gene: NA
CDR3 DNA: TGCGCCAGCAGCCGTCCAATTGGTGGGGCAACTAATGAAAAACTGTTTTTT
CDR3 protein: CASSRPIGGATNEKLFF

V gene: TRBV30
CDR3 length: 15
J gene: TRBJ1-5
clone size: NA
D gene: NA
CDR3 DNA: TGTGCCTGGAGTGTACTAGGGGATAGCAATCAGCCCCAGCATTTT
CDR3 protein: CAWSVLGDSNQPQHF

V gene: TRBV2
CDR3 length: 10
J gene: TRBJ2-7
clone size: NA
D gene: NA
CDR3 DNA: TGTGCCAGCATAGGGCTCGAGCAGTACTTC
CDR3 protein: CASIGLEQYF

V gene: TRBV4-2
CDR3 length: 16
J gene: TRBJ1-1
clone size: few
D gene: NA
CDR3 DNA: TGTGCCAGCAGCCAAGATCTTCTCGGGATGAACACTGAAGCTTTCTTT
CDR3 protein: CASSQDLLGMNTEAFF

V gene: TRBV5-8
CDR3 length: 15
J gene: TRBJ2-7
clone size: NA
D gene: NA
CDR3 DNA: TGTGCCAGCAGCTTGGCCATGGGCAGCTTCTACGAGCAGTACTTC
CDR3 protein: CASSLAMGSFYEQYF

V gene: TRBV20-1
CDR3 length: 11
J gene: TRBJ2-7
clone size: NA
D gene: NA
CDR3 DNA: TGCAGTGGTTCGTTTGGTTACGAGCAGTACTTC
CDR3 protein: CSGSFGYEQYF

V gene: TRBV15
CDR3 length: 16
J gene: TRBJ2-4
clone size: NA
D gene: NA
CDR3 DNA: TGTGCCACCAGCAGAGGGAGGGGACTAGCCAAAAACATTCAGTACTTC
CDR3 protein: CATSRGRGLAKNIQYF

V gene: TRBV5-6
CDR3 length: 15
J gene: TRBJ2-7
clone size: NA
D gene: NA
CDR3 DNA: TGTGCCAGCAGCTTGATTAGGGACGTCTCCTACGAGCAGTACTTC
CDR3 protein: CASSLIRDVSYEQYF